This T cell receptor (beta chain) emerged from a study of vaccination and CD4 T cells after COVID-19. The wider study: Between diagnosis and the drawing of post-COVID samples lay a median approximately 94 days (range 35 to 161).

By sample share, this clonotype is medium-sized (0.01 to 0.1%). Its matching antigen is unknown. Notes on the study in general: Within the convalescent patients, a median roughly 87% of the SARS-CoV-2-reactive clones were ones that appeared only post-vaccination.

This CDR3 spans 13 amino acids. CDR1 is DFQATT and CDR2 is SNEGSKA in the germline V gene (reference sequence). Deletions cut 3 bases from V and 2 bases from J, with 10 bases between. The treatment: roughly nine-day PBMC culture with coronavirus spike peptide pools or control peptides (ViraFEST assay). CD4+ T cells that came from the unexposed donor were collected before the COVID-19 pandemic (2011-2018). Via ViraFEST, peptide pools expanded antigen-specific T cells before TCR sequencing. The Oncomine TCR Beta short-read assay was applied to DNA of cultured CD4+ T cells. Each CDR3 protein is one row after TCRdb ran MiXCR on the PCR reads. The sample shows about 7,000 distinct CDR3 sequences, about 32% of them seen only once.

The origin of this receptor is a human donor in good health. Sequencing was done on a sample of CD4+ T cells from blood, cultured in vitro. The chain is built from TRBV20-1 and TRBJ1-2, with D perhaps TRBD1 (5 bases). The CDR3 sequence: CSARGQGNYGYTF. CDR3 bases: TGCAGTGCTAGGGGTCAGGGAAACTATGGCTACACCTTC.